This entry concerns a single T cell receptor (beta chain). Its matching antigen is unknown. Mouse names are used for the genes. The read ends 1 residue early relative to the CDR3; the germline J gene fills the gap. The data were produced by immunoSEQ multiplex PCR, yet TCRdb's version contains in-frame clones alone and is incomplete. Found here are around 4,000 clones, 50% of them singletons; the top ten hold about 6%. The data were obtained in a study of tissue T cells after allogeneic stem cell transplantation. Sample time point: mouse harvest day 7 after allogeneic transplant. Each mouse received 10^7 T-cell-depleted marrow cells plus 10^6 splenic CD5+ T cells by tail vein. Tissues came from B6→BALB/c major-mismatch GVHD mice at day 7 or 14. V was trimmed by 2 bases and J by 1 base, leaving 8 bases between them. Germline-derived CDR1 and CDR2 are KGHPV and FQNQEV (reference sequence). The CDR3 spans 14 residues.

Findings of the study overall: In patients and mice, blood and spleen missed much of tissue repertoire.

This clonotype originated in a female BALB/c mouse given C57BL/6 T cells with graft-versus-host disease after an allogeneic hematopoietic cell transplant. The chain joins TRBV26 to TRBJ1-2; tentative D call: TRBD1 (5 bases). Source material: gut tissue. The sequenced CDR3 bases are TGTGCCAGCAGTCTGGCAGGGAAAAACTCCGACTACACC. Translating it yields CASSLAGKNSDYT. The whole CDR3 sequence is CASSLAGKNSDYTF.